One and the same sample provided the 18 T cell receptor beta chains below, sequenced in a study of blood T cell repertoires in COVID-19. Generated by immunoSEQ multiplex PCR, the TCRdb table keeps only in-frame clones and is missing some. Here the sample spans around 70,000 clones, 65% to 85% being singletons. The sequenced material came from peripheral blood. Receptor source: a woman in her sixties with acute or convalescent COVID-19.

In its sample, this clone was seen a few times. The CDR3 coding sequence is TGTGCCAGCAGTGAAAGCAACCAGGGTGGTCAGCCCCAGCATTTT. This sequence encodes CASSESNQGGQPQHF. V and J are TRBV6-1 and TRBJ1-5; tentatively, D is TRBD1 (5 bases). The CDR3 is 15 amino acids. In germline, CDR1 is MNHNS, CDR2 SASEGT. V was cut by 2 bases and J by 6 bases, with 14 bases left in between.

The chain is built from TRBV30 and TRBJ1-4, with 7 bases that match TRBD1. The CDR3 has 14 amino acids. Germline values: CDR1 GTSNPN, CDR2 SVGIG (reference sequence). Trimming cost V 5 bases and J 7 bases; bases outside gene matches: 10. CDR3 sequence reads: CAWGRQGGSEKLFF. CDR3 sequence (DNA): TGTGCCTGGGGGAGGCAGGGGGGAAGTGAAAAACTGTTTTTT.

V gene TRBV5-1 combines with J gene TRBJ2-3; D may be TRBD2 (5 bases). The CDR3 has 19 amino acids. Germline V lookup: CDR1 SGHRS, CDR2 YFSETQ. Trimming pared 0 bases from V and 0 bases from J, leaving 20 bases between. Written as DNA, the CDR3 is TGCGCCAGCAGCTTGGTTGTGAACTCGGGGTTTCCTAGCACAGATACGCAGTATTTT. This sequence encodes CASSLVVNSGFPSTDTQYF.

The V gene is TRBV7-3, the J gene TRBJ2-1; TRBD2 matches 14 bases. CDR1 is SGHTA, CDR2 FQGTGA, per germline. The V segment lost 5 bases and the J segment 8 bases; nucleotides outside the gene matches: 8. This CDR3 spans 16 amino acids. The CDR3 DNA follows: TGTGCCAGCAGCGCCCGACTAGCGGGGGGGATTGATGAGCAGTTCTTC. It yields the protein CASSARLAGGIDEQFF.

This clone appeared a single time. CDR3 nucleotides: TGCGCCAGCAGCGGCGGGACAGGGGTGGACGGCTACACCTTC. This codes for CASSGGTGVDGYTF. The J gene is TRBJ1-2, the V gene TRBV5-1, with TRBD1 identical over 10 bases. The ends lost 4 bases at V and 8 bases at J; junction bases unmatched: 8. There are 14 residues in the CDR3. Germline V gene sequence: CDR1 SGHRS, CDR2 YFSETQ. The whole variable domain, remainder taken from reference TRBV5-1 and TRBJ1-2, is KAGVTQTPRYLIKTRGQQVTLSCSPISGHRSVSWYQQTPGQGLQFLFEYFSETQRNKGNFPGRFSGRQFSNSRSEMNVSTLELGDSALYLCASSGGTGVDGYTFGSGTRLTVV.

The CDR3 bases are TGCGCCAGCAGTACCAATGACTGGTTCCAAGAGACCCAGTACTTC. This codes for CASSTNDWFQETQYF. The chain is built from TRBV5-1 and TRBJ2-5; no reliable D call. Trimming cost V 5 bases and J 1 base, with 15 bases left between them. Germline lookup yields CDR1 SGHRS and CDR2 YFSETQ. The CDR3 runs 15 residues.

The chain combines TRBV4-2 with TRBJ1-4; 7 bases match TRBD1. The ends lost 4 bases at V and 4 bases at J; junction bases unmatched: 9. Germline V CDR1 and CDR2: LGHNA, YNFKEQ. The CDR3 loop spans 16 amino acids. The DNA of the CDR3 is TGTGCCAGCAGCCTCGCCGACAGGGAAAGTAATGAAAAACTGTTTTTT. It codes for CASSLADRESNEKLFF.

This sequence joins TRBV19 and TRBJ1-4; 9 positions agree with TRBD1. Germline CDR1 and CDR2: LNHDA and SQIVND (reference sequence). J lost 8 bases, V lost 3 bases, and 4 bases had no gene match. The CDR3 has 14 amino acids. As DNA, the CDR3 is TGTGCCAGTAGTATTCCAGGACAGGGGGAAAAACTGTTTTTT. This sequence encodes CASSIPGQGEKLFF.

This clone was recorded only once. This chain joins TRBV3-1 (or the pseudogene TRBV3-2) and TRBJ2-1, with TRBD1 matching over 8 bases. This CDR3 has 15 amino acids. Germline loops: CDR1 LGHDT, CDR2 YNNKEL (reference sequence). V shed 4 bases, J shed 0 bases, and the junction held 2 bases outside the gene matches. CDR3 nucleotides: TGTGCCAGCAGCCGGGGACAGGCCTCCTACAATGAGCAGTTCTTC. Translation gives CASSRGQASYNEQFF.

The CDR3 region is CAADRGNVNYGYTF. The CDR3 nucleotides read TGTGCCGCGGACAGGGGAAATGTTAACTATGGCTACACCTTC. The V gene is TRBV6-6, the J gene TRBJ1-2; 9 bases match TRBD1. CDR3 length: 14 residues. Germline CDR1 is MNHNY and CDR2 is SVGAGI (reference sequence). Trimming took 11 bases from V and 1 from J; bases not matched to a gene: 8.

The chain joins TRBV11-2 to TRBJ2-5; D may be TRBD1 (5 bases). The V gene lost 1 base and the J gene lost 4 bases, with 16 bases spanning the gap. The length of the CDR3 is 16 residues. Germline V lookup: CDR1 SGHAT, CDR2 FQNNGV. CDR3 DNA sequence: TGTGCCAGCAGCTTAGGGAAAGGGGTCGTGGGAGAGACCCAGTACTTC. Translating gives CASSLGKGVVGETQYF.

This chain's CDR3 is CASSQGSTNEKLFF. CDR3 DNA sequence: TGTGCCAGCAGCCAGGGGTCCACTAATGAAAAACTGTTTTTT. The chain uses TRBV5-5 and TRBJ1-4, with a weak D call TRBD1 (6 bases). Germline V lookup: CDR1 SGHKS, CDR2 YYEKEE (reference sequence). CDR3 size: 14 residues. Trimming left V 4 bases short and J 2 bases short, with 9 bases between.

This chain connects TRBV5-4 to TRBJ2-3, with 12 positions matching TRBD2. The length of the CDR3 is 17 residues. The V and J ends lost 5 bases and 2 bases, in that order; junction bases with no gene match: 9. Germline V gives CDR1 SGHNT, CDR2 YYREEE (reference sequence). Here the CDR3 DNA reads TGTGCCAGCAGGCCTAGCGGGGGGGATCCTCCCACAGATACGCAGTATTTT. It yields the protein CASRPSGGDPPTDTQYF.

The chain carries TRBV2 and TRBJ2-7, with a possible D match to TRBD1 (6 bases). Germline V gene lookup returns CDR1 SNHLY and CDR2 FYNNEI. Trimming removed 4 bases at V and 2 bases at J, with 9 bases between. The CDR3 extends over 13 amino acids. In DNA, the CDR3 is TGTGCCAGCAGTGTACCAGGGGCCTACGAGCAGTACTTC. Translated: CASSVPGAYEQYF.

The genes are TRBV5-5 and TRBJ2-5; TRBD1 is a possible D gene (6 bases). This CDR3 comprises 15 residues. Trimming removed 0 bases from V and 2 bases from J, with 11 bases in between. Germline assignment: CDR1 SGHKS and CDR2 YYEKEE (reference sequence). This CDR3 is CASSLAQGWQETQYF. In DNA form, the CDR3 reads TGTGCCAGCAGCTTGGCGCAGGGGTGGCAAGAGACCCAGTACTTC.

The chain is built from TRBV4-3 and TRBJ2-2, with 12 bases lining up with TRBD2. This CDR3 comprises 16 residues. Losses at the gene ends were 4 bases for V and 4 bases for J; bases not matched to a gene: 4. CDR1 and CDR2 (germline): LGHNA, YSLEER. CDR3 nucleotide sequence: TGCGCCAGCAGCCCCGAGACTAGCGGGGGCACCGGGGAGCTGTTTTTT. Its translation is CASSPETSGGTGELFF.

This rearrangement joins TRBV29-1 to TRBJ2-3; D gene ambiguous. CDR1 and CDR2 (germline): SQVTM, ANQGSEA. The germline V and J ends were trimmed by 3 bases and 1 base, with 8 bases remaining between them. The CDR3 length is 13 residues. In nucleotides, the CDR3 is TGCAGCGTTGATCCCGGAGGCACAGATACGCAGTATTTT. Its protein is CSVDPGGTDTQYF.

The chain recombines TRBV30 with TRBJ1-2; tentative D call: TRBD1 (5 bases). Germline CDR1 and CDR2: GTSNPN and SVGIG (reference sequence). Trimming pared 2 bases from V and 4 bases from J, leaving 11 bases between. The CDR3 is 13 amino acids. DNA of the CDR3: TGTGCCTGGAGTACGACAGCTCCCTATGGCTACACCTTC. It codes for CAWSTTAPYGYTF.